This is a list of T cell receptor beta chains from one sample in a study of blood T cell repertoires in COVID-19. Repertoires were generated with immunoSEQ multiplex PCR, while TCRdb's copy carries only in-frame clones and drops some. Here the sample spans roughly 120,000 clones, 82% being singletons. The material sequenced was peripheral blood. Every receptor here comes from a man aged 65 to 79 with active or convalescent COVID-19. The CDR3 runs from the conserved cysteine through the conserved F or W. The order of the fields is clone size, D gene, V gene, J gene, CDR3 DNA, CDR3 protein. The D gene is left open where the match is weak. Expanded clones get a size class; other rows say once, few or many, or leave the size out.

clone_size: -
d_call: -
v_call: TRBV6-5
j_call: TRBJ2-7
cdr3_nt: TGTGCCAGCAGTACCCCCCTGCGGGACGAGCAGTACTTC
cdr3_aa: CASSTPLRDEQYF

clone_size: -
d_call: TRBD2
v_call: TRBV11-3
j_call: TRBJ2-5
cdr3_nt: TGTGCCAGCAGCTTTATAGGGACAACTAGCGGGAGCAGAGAGACCCAGTACTTC
cdr3_aa: CASSFIGTTSGSRETQYF

clone_size: once
d_call: -
v_call: TRBV19
j_call: TRBJ1-1
cdr3_nt: TGTGCCAGTAGTATTCTGTCAGCAGGGCTGAGGACTGAAGCTTTCTTT
cdr3_aa: CASSILSAGLRTEAFF

clone_size: -
d_call: TRBD2
v_call: TRBV28
j_call: TRBJ2-7
cdr3_nt: TGTGCCAGCAGTCCGGGAGGCATCTCCTACGAGCAGTACTTC
cdr3_aa: CASSPGGISYEQYF

clone_size: few
d_call: -
v_call: TRBV5-1
j_call: TRBJ1-1
cdr3_nt: TGCGCCAGCAGCTTGTTCTCCCGGTCCACTGAAGCTTTCTTT
cdr3_aa: CASSLFSRSTEAFF

clone_size: -
d_call: TRBD1
v_call: TRBV2
j_call: TRBJ1-5
cdr3_nt: TGTGCCAGCAGTGGGGACAGGGGGCGTTCCAGCAATCAGCCCCAGCATTTT
cdr3_aa: CASSGDRGRSSNQPQHF

clone_size: -
d_call: TRBD1
v_call: TRBV7-2
j_call: TRBJ1-2
cdr3_nt: TGTGCCAGCAGGCAAACAGGGGACAATGGCTACACCTTC
cdr3_aa: CASRQTGDNGYTF

clone_size: -
d_call: -
v_call: TRBV4-3
j_call: TRBJ1-3
cdr3_nt: TGCGCCAGCAGCCATCCCACGGAGGCCTCCTCTGGAAACACCATATATTTT
cdr3_aa: CASSHPTEASSGNTIYF

clone_size: few
d_call: -
v_call: TRBV5-6
j_call: TRBJ1-1
cdr3_nt: TGTGCCAGCAGCTTGGGAGGGAACACTGAAGCTTTCTTT
cdr3_aa: CASSLGGNTEAFF

clone_size: -
d_call: TRBD2
v_call: TRBV7-3
j_call: TRBJ2-1
cdr3_nt: TGTGCCAGCGCAGCCAGCGGGAATCGGGAGCAGTTCTTC
cdr3_aa: CASAASGNREQFF

clone_size: -
d_call: -
v_call: TRBV7-2
j_call: TRBJ2-7
cdr3_nt: TGTGCCAGCAGCTTAGTCCGGGACAACTACGAGCAGTACTTC
cdr3_aa: CASSLVRDNYEQYF

clone_size: -
d_call: TRBD2
v_call: TRBV18
j_call: TRBJ2-7
cdr3_nt: TGTGCCAGCTCACCAATTCTAGCGGGGGCCTACGAGCAGTACTTC
cdr3_aa: CASSPILAGAYEQYF

clone_size: -
d_call: -
v_call: TRBV12-5
j_call: TRBJ1-6
cdr3_nt: TGTGCTAGTGGTTTGGTACTAGGGGAGGGCTCCTATAATTCACCCCTCCACTTT
cdr3_aa: CASGLVLGEGSYNSPLHF

clone_size: -
d_call: -
v_call: TRBV19
j_call: TRBJ2-2
cdr3_nt: TGTGCCGGCGGGGCGAACACCGGGGAGCTGTTTTTT
cdr3_aa: CAGGANTGELFF

clone_size: -
d_call: TRBD2
v_call: TRBV27
j_call: TRBJ2-5
cdr3_nt: TGTGCCAGCAGTTTATTTTCGGGACTAGGCGAGGAGACCCAGTACTTC
cdr3_aa: CASSLFSGLGEETQYF

clone_size: -
d_call: -
v_call: TRBV9
j_call: TRBJ2-3
cdr3_nt: TGTGCCAGCAGCGTTCAGACTCGGTCAGATACGCAGTATTTT
cdr3_aa: CASSVQTRSDTQYF

clone_size: few
d_call: TRBD1
v_call: TRBV19
j_call: TRBJ1-1
cdr3_nt: TGTGCCAGTAGGGGACAGACTCTGAACACTGAAGCTTTCTTT
cdr3_aa: CASRGQTLNTEAFF

clone_size: -
d_call: -
v_call: TRBV11-2
j_call: TRBJ2-2
cdr3_nt: TGTGCCAGCAGCTCACTCGACACCGGGGAGCTGTTTTTT
cdr3_aa: CASSSLDTGELFF

clone_size: -
d_call: TRBD1
v_call: TRBV3-1/TRBV3-2
j_call: TRBJ2-7
cdr3_nt: TGTGCCAGCAGCCAAACCGGGACAGTGAACTTTTACGAGCAGTACTTC
cdr3_aa: CASSQTGTVNFYEQYF

clone_size: -
d_call: TRBD1
v_call: TRBV24-1
j_call: TRBJ1-4
cdr3_nt: TGTGCCACCAGAGGACAGGGCCCTAATGAAAAACTGTTTTTT
cdr3_aa: CATRGQGPNEKLFF

clone_size: -
d_call: -
v_call: TRBV12-3/TRBV12-4
j_call: TRBJ2-7
cdr3_nt: TGTGCCAGCAGCATACTTTCCCGCTACGAGCAGTACTTC
cdr3_aa: CASSILSRYEQYF

clone_size: -
d_call: -
v_call: TRBV12-1
j_call: TRBJ2-4
cdr3_nt: TGTGCCAGCAGCTCCAGGGGGAAAGACATTCAGTACTTC
cdr3_aa: CASSSRGKDIQYF

clone_size: -
d_call: -
v_call: TRBV30
j_call: TRBJ1-4
cdr3_nt: TGTGCCTGGAGTGTGAGTTCGCCGGGCAGGGCTAATGAAAAACTGTTTTTT
cdr3_aa: CAWSVSSPGRANEKLFF

clone_size: -
d_call: TRBD1
v_call: TRBV28
j_call: TRBJ1-2
cdr3_nt: TGTGCCAGCCGAACTTCCATGGGACAGGGAAGCTATGGCTACACCTTC
cdr3_aa: CASRTSMGQGSYGYTF

clone_size: -
d_call: -
v_call: TRBV18
j_call: TRBJ1-6
cdr3_nt: TGTGCCAGCTCACCCTCAGGGAACAATTCACCCCTCCACTTT
cdr3_aa: CASSPSGNNSPLHF

clone_size: -
d_call: -
v_call: TRBV24-1
j_call: TRBJ1-3
cdr3_nt: TGTGCCACCAGTAGCTTCAGGGGAGACTCTGGAAACACCATATATTTT
cdr3_aa: CATSSFRGDSGNTIYF

clone_size: -
d_call: -
v_call: TRBV2
j_call: TRBJ1-1
cdr3_nt: TGTGCCAGCAGTGACCAGGGGTCGGGGACTGAAGCTTTCTTT
cdr3_aa: CASSDQGSGTEAFF

clone_size: -
d_call: -
v_call: TRBV12-5
j_call: TRBJ2-5
cdr3_nt: TGTGCTAGTGGTAGGGGGGGTTCGGAGACCCAGTACTTC
cdr3_aa: CASGRGGSETQYF

clone_size: few
d_call: -
v_call: TRBV2
j_call: TRBJ1-5
cdr3_nt: TGTGCCAGCAGTGTCTCGACAGACGATCAGCCCCAGCATTTT
cdr3_aa: CASSVSTDDQPQHF

clone_size: -
d_call: TRBD2
v_call: TRBV9
j_call: TRBJ2-1
cdr3_nt: TGTGCCAGCAGCGTAGCCCGGACTAGCGGGGACCCCTACAATGAGCAGTTCTTC
cdr3_aa: CASSVARTSGDPYNEQFF

clone_size: -
d_call: -
v_call: TRBV5-1
j_call: TRBJ2-3
cdr3_nt: TGCGCCAGCAGCTTGTCCGGGGGGCTTGGAGATACGCAGTATTTT
cdr3_aa: CASSLSGGLGDTQYF

clone_size: -
d_call: TRBD1
v_call: TRBV5-1
j_call: TRBJ1-3
cdr3_nt: TGCGCCAGCGCGGGGACAGACGGAAACACCATATATTTT
cdr3_aa: CASAGTDGNTIYF

clone_size: -
d_call: TRBD1
v_call: TRBV15
j_call: TRBJ2-1
cdr3_nt: TGTGCCACCAGCAGCCTGACAGGGGATTACAATGAGCAGTTCTTC
cdr3_aa: CATSSLTGDYNEQFF

clone_size: -
d_call: -
v_call: TRBV7-9
j_call: TRBJ1-2
cdr3_nt: TGTGCCAGCAGCTTATCTCTTTATGGCTACACCTTC
cdr3_aa: CASSLSLYGYTF

clone_size: -
d_call: TRBD1
v_call: TRBV7-2
j_call: TRBJ2-2
cdr3_nt: TGTGCCAGCAGCTCCCAGGGGGCGAACACCGGGGAGCTGTTTTTT
cdr3_aa: CASSSQGANTGELFF

clone_size: -
d_call: -
v_call: TRBV5-1
j_call: TRBJ1-5
cdr3_nt: TGCGCCAGCAGCCCCGAGGAAGGTCCCAATCAGCCCCAGCATTTT
cdr3_aa: CASSPEEGPNQPQHF

clone_size: -
d_call: -
v_call: TRBV3-1/TRBV3-2
j_call: TRBJ2-1
cdr3_nt: TGTGCCAGCAGCCAAGTTGAGGGCAAGCAGTTCTTC
cdr3_aa: CASSQVEGKQFF

clone_size: -
d_call: TRBD2
v_call: TRBV11-2
j_call: TRBJ2-5
cdr3_nt: TGTGCCAGCAGCCGGACTAGCGGGAGACAAGAGACCCAGTACTTC
cdr3_aa: CASSRTSGRQETQYF

clone_size: once
d_call: -
v_call: TRBV29-1
j_call: TRBJ1-1
cdr3_nt: TGCAGCGTCGTGGAGGCGGGGGGAAAACAAGACACTGAAGCTTTCTTT
cdr3_aa: CSVVEAGGKQDTEAFF

clone_size: -
d_call: -
v_call: TRBV4-3
j_call: TRBJ2-1
cdr3_nt: TGCGCCAGCAGCCAAGCTCTCAACAGCAATGAGCAGTTCTTC
cdr3_aa: CASSQALNSNEQFF

clone_size: -
d_call: -
v_call: TRBV6-1
j_call: TRBJ2-5
cdr3_nt: TGTGCCAGCAGTGAAGCGAGTGCCCGCCACCTAAAAGAGACCCAGTACTTC
cdr3_aa: CASSEASARHLKETQYF

clone_size: once
d_call: TRBD1
v_call: TRBV7-7
j_call: TRBJ2-1
cdr3_nt: TGTGCCAGCAGCCGGGACAGCAACAATGAGCAGTTCTTC
cdr3_aa: CASSRDSNNEQFF

clone_size: -
d_call: -
v_call: TRBV7-9
j_call: TRBJ1-1
cdr3_nt: TGTGCCAGCACCATCCTCTTTAGAGGGCTGGGCACTGAAGCTTTCTTT
cdr3_aa: CASTILFRGLGTEAFF

clone_size: -
d_call: -
v_call: TRBV25-1
j_call: TRBJ1-1
cdr3_nt: TGTGCCAGCAGTGAATCTGGCAGGAACACTGAAGCTTTCTTT
cdr3_aa: CASSESGRNTEAFF

clone_size: few
d_call: -
v_call: TRBV6-5
j_call: TRBJ2-7
cdr3_nt: TGTGCCAGCAGCAGACGCGGTGGCGAGCAGTACTTC
cdr3_aa: CASSRRGGEQYF

clone_size: few
d_call: TRBD2
v_call: TRBV7-3
j_call: TRBJ2-7
cdr3_nt: TGTGCCAGCAGCTCGACTAGCGGGAGCTCCTACGAGCAGTACTTC
cdr3_aa: CASSSTSGSSYEQYF

clone_size: once
d_call: -
v_call: TRBV7-9
j_call: TRBJ1-6
cdr3_nt: TGTGCCAGCAGCCTCGAGTCGAATTCACCCCTCCACTTT
cdr3_aa: CASSLESNSPLHF

clone_size: -
d_call: TRBD1
v_call: TRBV27
j_call: TRBJ2-7
cdr3_nt: TGTGCCAGCAGTCGACAGGGGGCGAACTACGAGCAGTACTTC
cdr3_aa: CASSRQGANYEQYF

clone_size: few
d_call: TRBD1
v_call: TRBV19
j_call: TRBJ1-2
cdr3_nt: TGTGCCAGTAGCGAGTCAGGGGGATTGGACTATGGCTACACCTTC
cdr3_aa: CASSESGGLDYGYTF

clone_size: -
d_call: -
v_call: TRBV9
j_call: TRBJ2-2
cdr3_nt: TGTGCCAGCAGCGTAGCGGGCAGGACAGACACCGGGGAGCTGTTTTTT
cdr3_aa: CASSVAGRTDTGELFF

clone_size: -
d_call: TRBD1
v_call: TRBV11-3
j_call: TRBJ1-1
cdr3_nt: TGTGCCAGCAGCTCCAGAGGACAGGGGGTGAACACTGAAGCTTTCTTT
cdr3_aa: CASSSRGQGVNTEAFF

clone_size: once
d_call: -
v_call: TRBV30
j_call: TRBJ1-1
cdr3_nt: TGTGCCTGGACCCCCCAGAACACTGAAGCTTTCTTT
cdr3_aa: CAWTPQNTEAFF

clone_size: -
d_call: TRBD1
v_call: TRBV28
j_call: TRBJ1-1
cdr3_nt: TGTGCCAGCAGCCTCCCCGGACAGGGGATTGTGGGCACTGAAGCTTTCTTT
cdr3_aa: CASSLPGQGIVGTEAFF